The present TCR beta chain was sequenced within a study of Ad26.COV2.S vaccination and SARS-CoV-2 variants. Study background: Among those in the COV1001 Ad26.COV2.S trial arm was the donor. The vaccine Ad26.COV2.S was put into the muscle once, or twice with 56 days between.

Treatment given: around 19 received Ad26.COV2.S at low or high dose, single or two shots; 5 received placebo; per-sample allocation not given. After the first vaccine or placebo injection, samples were drawn on day 63. Here immunoSEQ multiplex PCR was the method, and the copy in TCRdb shows in-frame clones only, minus some. The sample holds 440,000 or so clones, 70% to 90% seen once. Germline assignment: CDR1 SQVTM and CDR2 ANQGSEA. The V end was cut by 3 bases, the J end by 2 bases, with 10 bases between. This CDR3 has 13 amino acids. General study points: Participants given vaccine showed non-spike TCR breadth similar to that of placebo recipients.

Points on this clone: What it binds is unknown.

The genes are TRBV29-1 and TRBJ1-2; perhaps TRBD1 as D (5 bases). Sequences were derived from peripheral blood, sampled in a trial of Ad26.COV2.S vaccine versus placebo. The clonotype was recovered from a person between 18 and 65 years old who received the Ad26.COV2.S COVID-19 vaccine or a placebo. In DNA, the CDR3 is TGCAGCGTTGAGGGCGACAGAAACTATGGCTACACCTTC. Protein product: CSVEGDRNYGYTF.